Here is one TCR beta chain with its context. Germline V gives CDR1 SGHKS, CDR2 YYEKEE (reference sequence). The CDR3 sequence is 14 residues long. V lost 3 bases and J 0 bases, leaving 4 bases between the germline ends. The sample is drawn from a study of blood T cell repertoires in COVID-19. About the study: From the United States, Italy and Spain came samples of acute and convalescent COVID-19. T cells, B-cell-depleted T cells, or PBMCs supplied cDNA or gDNA.

Original data processing: Using reference gene primer amplification, nucleated cell counts were estimated. Assay: immunoSEQ multiplex PCR; the TCRdb copy retains only in-frame clones and omits some. For V, J and clone size, that table is used; D and trimming come from the DNA. The sample has 70,000 or so clones, 90% seen once. J is TRBJ2-6 and V is TRBV5-5; no definite D call. The TCR was taken from a man in his fifties with acute or convalescent COVID-19. Sequencing was performed on peripheral blood. The CDR3 region is CASSSSSGANVLTF. CDR3 nucleotide sequence: TGTGCCAGCAGCTCCAGCTCTGGGGCCAACGTCCTGACTTTC. Variable domain in full (rest from reference TRBV5-5 and TRBJ2-6): DAGVTQSPTHLIKTRGQQVTLRCSPISGHKSVSWYQQVLGQGPQFIFQYYEKEERGRGNFPDRFSARQFPNYSSELNVNALLLGDSALYLCASSSSSGANVLTFGAGSRLTVL.